This TCR beta chain appears in the sequencing data of a study of blood T cell repertoires in COVID-19. Study at large: COVID-19 samples from acute and convalescent phases originated in the United States, Italy and Spain.

V gave up 0 bases and J gave up 5 bases, with 11 bases separating them. Germline CDR1 is LGHDT and CDR2 is YNNKEL (reference sequence). The CDR3 consists of 15 residues. Per the original methods: It was from reference gene primer amplification that nucleated cell counts were estimated. The data were produced by immunoSEQ multiplex PCR, yet TCRdb's version contains in-frame clones alone and is incomplete. That table gives V, J and clone size, and the DNA gave D and trimming. The repertoire holds about 56,000 clones, with around four fifths as singletons. The chain links TRBV3-1 (or the pseudogene TRBV3-2) to TRBJ2-1; tentatively, D is TRBD1 (6 bases). Material for sequencing was peripheral blood. The source of this sequence is a woman older than 75 with acute or convalescent COVID-19. In DNA form, the CDR3 reads TGTGCCAGCAGCCAAGACTGGACAGCAGACAATGAGCAGTTCTTC. Translating gives CASSQDWTADNEQFF.